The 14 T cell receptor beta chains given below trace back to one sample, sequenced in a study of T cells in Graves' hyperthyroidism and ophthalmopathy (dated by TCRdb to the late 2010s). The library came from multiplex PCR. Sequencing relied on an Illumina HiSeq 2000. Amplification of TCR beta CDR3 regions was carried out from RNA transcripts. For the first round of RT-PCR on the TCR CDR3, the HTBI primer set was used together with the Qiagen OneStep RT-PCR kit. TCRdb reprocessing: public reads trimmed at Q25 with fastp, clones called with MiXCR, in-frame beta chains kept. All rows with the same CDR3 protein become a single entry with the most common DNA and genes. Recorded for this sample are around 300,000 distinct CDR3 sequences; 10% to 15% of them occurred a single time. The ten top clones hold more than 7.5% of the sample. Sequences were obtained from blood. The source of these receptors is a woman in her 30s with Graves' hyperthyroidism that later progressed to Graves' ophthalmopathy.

The CDR3 here is CASSDPGYEQFF. CDR3 sequence (DNA): TGTGCCAGCAGTGACCCCGGGTATGAGCAGTTCTTC. The V call is TRBV6-1, the J call TRBJ2-1, with D uncertain. The CDR3 covers 12 residues. Trimming took off 3 bases at V and 8 bases at J, with 8 bases between the two ends. Germline V gene sequence: CDR1 MNHNS, CDR2 SASEGT.

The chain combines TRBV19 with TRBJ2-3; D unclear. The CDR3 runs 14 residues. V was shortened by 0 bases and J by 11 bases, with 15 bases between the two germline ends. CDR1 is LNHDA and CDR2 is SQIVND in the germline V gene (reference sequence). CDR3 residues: CASSIDWAPGGQYF. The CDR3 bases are TGTGCCAGTAGTATAGATTGGGCCCCAGGTGGGCAGTATTTT.

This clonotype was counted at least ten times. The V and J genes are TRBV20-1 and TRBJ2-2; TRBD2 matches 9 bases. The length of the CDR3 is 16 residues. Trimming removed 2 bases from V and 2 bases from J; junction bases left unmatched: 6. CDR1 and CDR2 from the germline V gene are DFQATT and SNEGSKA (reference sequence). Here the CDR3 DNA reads TGCAGTGCTAGAAAGAGGCTAGCGGGAAACACCGGGGAGCTGTTTTTT. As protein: CSARKRLAGNTGELFF.

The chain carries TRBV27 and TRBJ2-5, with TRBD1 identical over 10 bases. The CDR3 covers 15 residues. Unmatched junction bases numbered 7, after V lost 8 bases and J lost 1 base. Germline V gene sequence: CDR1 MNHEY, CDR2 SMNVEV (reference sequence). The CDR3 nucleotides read TGTGCCAGCTGTCCCTGGACAGGGGGCCAAGAGACCCAGTACTTC. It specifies CASCPWTGGQETQYF.

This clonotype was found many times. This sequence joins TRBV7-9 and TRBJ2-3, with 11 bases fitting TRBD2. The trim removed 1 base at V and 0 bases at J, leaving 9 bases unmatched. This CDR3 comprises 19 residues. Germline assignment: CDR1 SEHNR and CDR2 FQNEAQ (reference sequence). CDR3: CASSLGKLAGETSTDTQYF. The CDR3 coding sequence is TGTGCCAGCAGCTTAGGTAAACTAGCGGGAGAAACTAGCACAGATACGCAGTATTTT. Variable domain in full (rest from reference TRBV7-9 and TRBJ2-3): DTGVSQNPRHKITKRGQNVTFRCDPISEHNRLYWYRQTLGQGPEFLTYFQNEAQLEKSRLLSDRFSAERPKGSFSTLEIQRTEQGDSAMYLCASSLGKLAGETSTDTQYFGPGTRLTVL.

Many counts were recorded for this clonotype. CDR3 sequence reads: CASSLSTDNEQFF. The DNA for the CDR3 is TGTGCCAGCAGCTTGAGTACAGACAATGAGCAGTTCTTC. This sequence joins TRBV7-2 and TRBJ2-1; D is unresolved. V was cut by 3 bases and J by 5 bases, with 8 bases left in between. The CDR3 runs 13 residues. CDR1 and CDR2 (germline): SGHTA, FQGNSA.

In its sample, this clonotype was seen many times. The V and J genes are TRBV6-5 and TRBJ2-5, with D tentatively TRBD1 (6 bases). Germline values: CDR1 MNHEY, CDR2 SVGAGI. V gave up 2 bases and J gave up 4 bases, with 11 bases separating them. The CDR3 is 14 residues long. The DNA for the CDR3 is TGTGCCAGCAGTTACACAGGGCCTCTAGAGACCCAGTACTTC. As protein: CASSYTGPLETQYF.

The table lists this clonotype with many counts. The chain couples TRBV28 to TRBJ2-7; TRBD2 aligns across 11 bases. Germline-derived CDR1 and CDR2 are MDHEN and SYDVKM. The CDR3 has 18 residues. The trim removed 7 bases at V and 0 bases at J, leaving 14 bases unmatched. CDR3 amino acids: CASKLTGTSGTSSYEQYF. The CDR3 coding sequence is TGTGCCAGCAAGTTGACTGGGACTAGCGGAACCAGCTCCTACGAGCAGTACTTC.

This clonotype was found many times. CDR3: CASRGTVTGELFF. CDR3 in DNA: TGTGCCAGCAGGGGGACAGTAACCGGGGAGCTGTTTTTT. This chain links TRBV2 with TRBJ2-2; 7 bases line up with TRBD1. Germline V gene sequence: CDR1 SNHLY, CDR2 FYNNEI. The CDR3 is 13 amino acids. The V gene end was trimmed by 6 bases and the J gene end by 5 bases; junction bases not matched to a gene: 3.

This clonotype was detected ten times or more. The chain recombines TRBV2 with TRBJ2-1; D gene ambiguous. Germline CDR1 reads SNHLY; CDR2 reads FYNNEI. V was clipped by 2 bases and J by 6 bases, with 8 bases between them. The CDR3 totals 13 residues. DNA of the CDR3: TGTGCCAGCAGTGAACTGAGAGGCAATGAGCAGTTCTTC. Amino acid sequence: CASSELRGNEQFF.

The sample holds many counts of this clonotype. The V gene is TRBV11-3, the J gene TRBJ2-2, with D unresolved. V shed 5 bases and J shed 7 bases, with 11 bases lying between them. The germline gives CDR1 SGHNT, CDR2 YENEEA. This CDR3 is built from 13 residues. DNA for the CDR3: TGTGCCAGCAGCATTCTGTGGGGCGGGGAGCTGTTTTTT. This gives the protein CASSILWGGELFF.

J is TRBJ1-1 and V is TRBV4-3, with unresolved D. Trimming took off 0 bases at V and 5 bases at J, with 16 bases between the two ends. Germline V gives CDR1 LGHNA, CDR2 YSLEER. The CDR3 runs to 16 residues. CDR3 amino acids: CASSQDDGLAATEAFF. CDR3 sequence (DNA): TGCGCCAGCAGCCAAGATGACGGGTTGGCAGCGACTGAAGCTTTCTTT.

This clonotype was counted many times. The CDR3 sequence is CASSEPIYTDTQYF. The CDR3 DNA sequence: TGTGCCAGCAGTGAACCGATCTATACAGATACGCAGTATTTT. The chain couples TRBV6-1 to TRBJ2-3, with D uncertain. Germline CDR1 and CDR2: MNHNS and SASEGT. V was trimmed by 2 bases and J by 3 bases, leaving 9 bases between them. The CDR3 totals 14 residues.

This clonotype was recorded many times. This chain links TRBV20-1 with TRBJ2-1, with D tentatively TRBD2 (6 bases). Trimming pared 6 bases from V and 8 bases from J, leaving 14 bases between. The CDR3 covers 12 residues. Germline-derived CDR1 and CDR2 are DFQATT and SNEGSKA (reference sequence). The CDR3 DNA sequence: TGCAGTGCGAGGGACCGGGAGTATGAGCAGTTCTTC. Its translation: CSARDREYEQFF.